This is a list of T cell receptor beta chains from one sample in a study of T cell repertoires in cytomegalovirus infection. MiXCR, run by TCRdb on the reads, gives a single entry per CDR3 protein. This table has approximately 250,000 distinct CDR3 sequences, around 8.7% appearing once. Sequencing was done on a sample of PBMCs. These receptors all stem from a human donor in good health (CMV status not recorded). Some clones in this sample may be carry-over from other donors' samples. CDR3s include the opening cysteine and the closing phenylalanine or tryptophan. Each record gives: D gene, J gene, V gene, clone size, CDR3 protein, CDR3 DNA. A D gene is named only where the DNA matches it firmly. Size values are once, few and many counts, or a class for expanded clones, and some rows have none.

TRBD2 | TRBJ2-1 | TRBV3-1 | many | CASSPVQGLAGTPYNEQFF | TGTGCCAGCAGCCCAGTCCAGGGACTAGCGGGGACCCCGTACAATGAGCAGTTCTTC
NA | TRBJ2-7 | TRBV6-1 | few | CASTPRETSYEQYF | TGTGCCAGCACCCCCAGGGAGACCTCCTACGAGCAGTACTTC
NA | TRBJ2-5 | TRBV5-1 | few | CASSLWSGGARGETQYF | TGCGCCAGCAGCTTGTGGTCCGGCGGGGCCCGGGGGGAGACCCAGTACTTC
NA | TRBJ1-1 | TRBV20-1 | NA | CSARVQGTEAFF | TGCAGTGCCAGGGTTCAGGGCACTGAAGCTTTCTTT
NA | TRBJ2-7 | TRBV7-2 | many | CASSLQREDEQYF | TGTGCCAGCAGCTTACAACGGGAAGACGAGCAGTACTTC
NA | TRBJ1-6 | TRBV28 | few | CASSFLVIRNSPLHF | TGTGCCAGCAGTTTCCTGGTAATACGTAATTCACCCCTCCACTTT
NA | TRBJ1-1 | TRBV7-8 | many | CASSRYAGGIEAFF | TGTGCCAGCAGTCGCTACGCCGGGGGAATTGAAGCTTTCTTT
TRBD2 | TRBJ2-3 | TRBV7-2 | many | CASSPGLAGGTDTQYF | TGTGCCAGCAGCCCGGGACTAGCGGGAGGAACAGATACGCAGTATTTT
NA | TRBJ1-6 | TRBV6-1 | many | CASKAMVSPLHF | TGTGCCAGCAAGGCGATGGTTTCACCCCTCCACTTT
NA | TRBJ2-7 | TRBV5-6 | NA | CASSWQTYEQYF | TGTGCCAGCAGCTGGCAGACCTACGAGCAGTACTTC
NA | TRBJ1-1 | TRBV5-3 | many | CASSLARAKNTEAFF | TGTGCCAGCAGCTTGGCCCGGGCCAAGAACACTGAAGCTTTCTTT
TRBD2 | TRBJ2-3 | TRBV7-2 | many | CASSRDYTDTQYF | TGTGCCAGCAGCCGGGACTACACAGATACGCAGTATTTT
TRBD1 | TRBJ1-1 | TRBV4-2 | NA | CASSQGASGGLNTEAFF | TGTGCCAGCAGCCAAGGAGCCTCAGGGGGCCTGAACACTGAAGCTTTCTTT
TRBD1 | TRBJ1-2 | TRBV7-2 | few | CASSPDRGLSTF | TGTGCCAGCAGCCCAGACAGGGGGCTCAGCACCTTC
NA | TRBJ1-3 | TRBV7-2 | few | CASSLETGGITASGNTIYF | TGTGCCAGCAGCTTAGAAACGGGGGGGATTACAGCGTCTGGAAACACCATATATTTT
NA | TRBJ2-5 | TRBV2 | NA | CASSEGGPVETQYF | TGTGCCAGCAGTGAAGGAGGGCCCGTGGAGACCCAGTACTTC
TRBD1 | TRBJ2-7 | TRBV29-1 | NA | CSVETDRVGYEQYF | TGCAGCGTTGAAACCGACAGGGTCGGCTACGAGCAGTACTTC
TRBD1 | TRBJ1-4 | TRBV20-1 | NA | CSARRRGVEKLFF | TGCAGTGCTCGTCGCAGGGGGGTTGAAAAACTGTTTTTT
NA | TRBJ2-7 | TRBV7-2 | many | CASSRLGVYEQYF | TGTGCCAGCAGCCGCTTGGGGGTCTACGAGCAGTACTTC
NA | TRBJ2-1 | TRBV20-1 | many | CSARVKATYNEQFF | TGCAGTGCTAGAGTGAAAGCCACCTACAATGAGCAGTTCTTC
NA | TRBJ2-2 | TRBV7-2 | many | CASTLTWDGGELFF | TGTGCCAGCACCCTGACATGGGACGGCGGGGAGCTGTTTTTT
TRBD2 | TRBJ2-7 | TRBV6-6 | many | CASSYRTSGGYEQYF | TGTGCCAGCAGTTATCGAACTAGCGGGGGCTACGAGCAGTACTTC
NA | TRBJ2-7 | TRBV7-2 | many | CASSLGYSRTVYEQYF | TGTGCCAGCAGCTTAGGGTACAGCCGGACCGTTTACGAGCAGTACTTC
TRBD1 | TRBJ1-1 | TRBV6-1 | many | CATLGWQGAEAFF | TGTGCCACCCTTGGGTGGCAGGGGGCTGAAGCTTTCTTT
NA | TRBJ1-5 | TRBV7-2 | many | CASSAANQPQHF | TGTGCCAGCAGCGCTGCTAATCAGCCCCAGCATTTT
TRBD2 | TRBJ2-5 | TRBV5-1 | many | CASSLFFSGGSGETQYF | TGCGCCAGCAGCTTGTTTTTTAGCGGGGGGTCGGGAGAGACCCAGTACTTC
NA | TRBJ2-2 | TRBV6-6 | many | CASSLPTGANTGELFF | TGTGCCAGCAGTCTCCCGACAGGAGCGAACACCGGGGAGCTGTTTTTT
NA | TRBJ2-6 | TRBV7-9 | many | CASSPLPGSSSGANVLTF | TGTGCCAGCAGCCCCCTTCCAGGGTCAAGCTCTGGGGCCAACGTCCTGACTTTC
TRBD1 | TRBJ2-7 | TRBV7-2 | many | CASSSDRGPYEQYF | TGTGCCAGCAGCTCGGACAGGGGGCCCTACGAGCAGTACTTC
NA | TRBJ2-1 | TRBV7-2 | many | CASSLGRGSFNEQFF | TGTGCCAGCAGCTTAGGACGGGGGAGTTTCAATGAGCAGTTCTTC
TRBD1 | TRBJ2-1 | TRBV19 | many | CASKHRGSNEQFF | TGTGCCAGTAAACACAGGGGTTCCAATGAGCAGTTCTTC
NA | TRBJ1-5 | TRBV6-6 | many | CASSYASSNQPQHF | TGTGCCAGCAGTTACGCGAGTAGCAATCAGCCCCAGCATTTT
NA | TRBJ1-2 | TRBV28 | many | CASSLKQGNYGYTF | TGTGCCAGCAGTCTTAAACAGGGAAACTATGGCTACACCTTC
NA | TRBJ1-2 | TRBV4-3 | NA | CASSQVETLQSYGYTF | TGCGCCAGCAGCCAAGTGGAGACACTCCAGAGCTATGGCTACACCTTC
NA | TRBJ1-1 | TRBV18 | many | CASSDTRQNTEAFF | TGTGCCAGCTCTGACACCCGACAGAACACTGAAGCTTTCTTT
TRBD2 | TRBJ2-1 | TRBV6-2/TRBV6-3 | NA | CVSSLAGGYNEQFF | TGTGTCAGTTCCTTAGCGGGAGGCTACAATGAGCAGTTCTTC
NA | TRBJ1-6 | TRBV7-2 | many | CASSLKTPYNSPLHF | TGTGCCAGCAGCTTAAAGACTCCCTATAATTCACCCCTCCACTTT